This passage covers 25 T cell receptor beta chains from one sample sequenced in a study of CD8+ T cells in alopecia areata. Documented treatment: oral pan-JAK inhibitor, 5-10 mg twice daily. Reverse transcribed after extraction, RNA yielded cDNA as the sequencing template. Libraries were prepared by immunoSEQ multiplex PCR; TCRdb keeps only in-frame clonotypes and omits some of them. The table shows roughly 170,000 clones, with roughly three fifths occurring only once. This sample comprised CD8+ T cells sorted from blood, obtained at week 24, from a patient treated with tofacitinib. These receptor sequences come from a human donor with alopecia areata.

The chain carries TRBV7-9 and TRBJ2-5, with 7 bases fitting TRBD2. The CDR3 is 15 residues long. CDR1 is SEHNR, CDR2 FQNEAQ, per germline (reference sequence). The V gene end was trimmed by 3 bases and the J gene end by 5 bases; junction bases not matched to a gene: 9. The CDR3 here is CASSLGMSGVETQYF. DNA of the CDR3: TGTGCCAGCAGCTTGGGTATGAGCGGGGTTGAGACCCAGTACTTC.

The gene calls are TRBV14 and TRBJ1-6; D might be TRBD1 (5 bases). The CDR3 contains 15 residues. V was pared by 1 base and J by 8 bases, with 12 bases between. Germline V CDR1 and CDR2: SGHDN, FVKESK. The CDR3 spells CASSQGQIVHSPLHF. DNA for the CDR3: TGTGCCAGCAGCCAAGGACAGATAGTCCATTCACCCCTCCACTTT. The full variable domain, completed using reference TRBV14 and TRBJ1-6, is EAGVTQFPSHSVIEKGQTVTLRCDPISGHDNLYWYRRVMGKEIKFLLHFVKESKQDESGMPNNRFLAERTGGTYSTLKVQPAELEDSGVYFCASSQGQIVHSPLHFGNGTRLTVT.

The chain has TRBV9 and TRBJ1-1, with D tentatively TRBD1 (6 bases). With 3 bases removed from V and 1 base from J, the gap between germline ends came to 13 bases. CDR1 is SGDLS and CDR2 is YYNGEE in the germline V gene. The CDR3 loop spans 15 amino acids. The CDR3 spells CASSGPGHPNTEAFF. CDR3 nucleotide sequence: TGTGCCAGCAGCGGCCCGGGACACCCGAACACTGAAGCTTTCTTT.

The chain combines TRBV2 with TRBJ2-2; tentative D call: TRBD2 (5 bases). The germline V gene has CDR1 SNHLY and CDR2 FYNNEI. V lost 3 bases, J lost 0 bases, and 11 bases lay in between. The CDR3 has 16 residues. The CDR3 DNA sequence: TGTGCCAGCAGTGATTTGACTAAAACGAACACCGGGGAGCTGTTTTTT. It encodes CASSDLTKTNTGELFF.

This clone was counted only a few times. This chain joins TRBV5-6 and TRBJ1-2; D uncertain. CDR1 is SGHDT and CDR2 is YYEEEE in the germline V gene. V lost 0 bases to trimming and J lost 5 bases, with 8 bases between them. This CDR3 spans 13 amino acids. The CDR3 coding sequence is TGTGCCAGCAGCTTGGGACGGATATATGGCTACACCTTC. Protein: CASSLGRIYGYTF.

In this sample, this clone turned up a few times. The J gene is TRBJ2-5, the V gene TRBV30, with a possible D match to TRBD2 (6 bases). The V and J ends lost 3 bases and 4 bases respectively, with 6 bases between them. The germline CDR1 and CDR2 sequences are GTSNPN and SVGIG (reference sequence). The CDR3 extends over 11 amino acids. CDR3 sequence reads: CAWSGGETQYF. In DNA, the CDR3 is TGTGCCTGGAGCGGGGGAGAGACCCAGTACTTC.

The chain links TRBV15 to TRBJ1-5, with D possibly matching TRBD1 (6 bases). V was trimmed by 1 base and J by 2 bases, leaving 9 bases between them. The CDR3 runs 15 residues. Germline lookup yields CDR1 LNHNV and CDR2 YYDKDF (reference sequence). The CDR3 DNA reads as TGTGCCACCAGCAGAGGACAGGAAGGCAATCAGCCCCAGCATTTT. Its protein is CATSRGQEGNQPQHF.

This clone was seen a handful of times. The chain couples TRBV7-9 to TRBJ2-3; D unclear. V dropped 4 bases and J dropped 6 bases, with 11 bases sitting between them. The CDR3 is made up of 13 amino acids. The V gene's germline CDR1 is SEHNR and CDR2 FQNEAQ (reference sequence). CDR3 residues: CASSYPLVDTQYF. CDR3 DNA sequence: TGTGCCAGCAGCTACCCGTTGGTCGATACGCAGTATTTT.

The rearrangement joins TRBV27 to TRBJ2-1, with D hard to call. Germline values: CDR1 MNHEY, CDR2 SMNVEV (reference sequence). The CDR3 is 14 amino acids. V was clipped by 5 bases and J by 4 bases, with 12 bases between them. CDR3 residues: CASSLYPEYNEQFF. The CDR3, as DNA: TGTGCCAGCAGTCTCTACCCAGAGTACAATGAGCAGTTCTTC.

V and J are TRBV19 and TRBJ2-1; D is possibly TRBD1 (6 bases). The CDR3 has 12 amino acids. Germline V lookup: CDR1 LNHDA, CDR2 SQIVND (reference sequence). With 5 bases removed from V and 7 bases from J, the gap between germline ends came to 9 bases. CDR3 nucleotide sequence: TGTGCCAGTAGTCCACAGGGAAATGAGCAGTTCTTC. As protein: CASSPQGNEQFF.

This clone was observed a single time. For the CDR3, the DNA is TGTGCCAGCAGTTACTCTGGGGATGGCTACACCTTC. Protein product: CASSYSGDGYTF. The chain is built from TRBV6-5 and TRBJ1-2; no firm D call. Germline-derived CDR1 and CDR2 are MNHEY and SVGAGI. This CDR3 is 12 amino acids long. Trimming took 0 bases from V and 6 from J, leaving 5 bases between them.

The chain's CDR3 is CSARENEKLFF. The CDR3 DNA follows: TGCAGTGCTAGAGAGAATGAAAAACTGTTTTTT. V and J are TRBV20-1 and TRBJ1-4; D remains ambiguous. Trimming stripped 0 bases from V and 5 bases from J, with 1 base between. The CDR3 is 11 residues long. Germline V gives CDR1 DFQATT, CDR2 SNEGSKA (reference sequence).

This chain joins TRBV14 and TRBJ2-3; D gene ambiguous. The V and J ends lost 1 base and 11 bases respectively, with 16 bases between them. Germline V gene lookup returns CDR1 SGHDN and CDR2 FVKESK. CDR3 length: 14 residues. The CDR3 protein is CASSQAARLAEQYF. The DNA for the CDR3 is TGTGCCAGCAGCCAAGCCGCAAGGCTGGCGGAGCAGTATTTT.

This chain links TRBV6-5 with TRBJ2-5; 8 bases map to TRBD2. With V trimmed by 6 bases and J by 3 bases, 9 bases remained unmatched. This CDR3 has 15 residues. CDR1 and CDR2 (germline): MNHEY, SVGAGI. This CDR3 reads CASSPDGGAEETQYF. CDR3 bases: TGTGCCAGCAGCCCAGACGGGGGGGCTGAAGAGACCCAGTACTTC.

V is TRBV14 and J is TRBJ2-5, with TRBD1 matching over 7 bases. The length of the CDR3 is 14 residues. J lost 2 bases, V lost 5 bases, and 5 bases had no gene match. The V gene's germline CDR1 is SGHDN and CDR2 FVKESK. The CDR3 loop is CASSDWGQQETQYF. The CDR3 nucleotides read TGTGCCAGCAGCGACTGGGGACAGCAAGAGACCCAGTACTTC.

CDR3 loop: CASSYRLVSSYEQYF. In DNA form, the CDR3 reads TGTGCCAGCAGCTACCGACTCGTGAGCTCCTACGAGCAGTACTTC. The V call is TRBV13, the J call TRBJ2-7; D not resolved. This CDR3 comprises 15 residues. Per germline, CDR1 PRHDT and CDR2 FYEKMQ (reference sequence). V was pared by 4 bases and J by 0 bases, with 13 bases between. Combining the CDR3 with reference TRBV13 and TRBJ2-7 gives the whole variable domain AAGVIQSPRHLIKEKRETATLKCYPIPRHDTVYWYQQGPGQDPQFLISFYEKMQSDKGSIPDRFSAQQFSDYHSELNMSSLELGDSALYFCASSYRLVSSYEQYFGPGTRLTVT.

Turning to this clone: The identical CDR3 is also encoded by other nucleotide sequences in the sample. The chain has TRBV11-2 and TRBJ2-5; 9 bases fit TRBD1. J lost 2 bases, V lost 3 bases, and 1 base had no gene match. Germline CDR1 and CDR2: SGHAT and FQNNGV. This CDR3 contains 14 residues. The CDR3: CASSLGTGQETQYF. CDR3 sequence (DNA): TGTGCCAGCAGCTTGGGGACAGGGCAAGAGACCCAGTACTTC. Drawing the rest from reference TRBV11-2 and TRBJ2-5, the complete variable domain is EAGVAQSPRYKIIEKRQSVAFWCNPISGHATLYWYQQILGQGPKLLIQFQNNGVVDDSQLPKDRFSAERLKGVDSTLKIQPAKLEDSAVYLCASSLGTGQETQYFGPGTRLLVL.

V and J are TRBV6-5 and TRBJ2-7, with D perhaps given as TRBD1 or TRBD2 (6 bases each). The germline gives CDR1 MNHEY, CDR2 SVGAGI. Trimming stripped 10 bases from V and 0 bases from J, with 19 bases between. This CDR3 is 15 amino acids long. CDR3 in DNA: TGTGCCACCTCCGGAGGGGGGCCGATCTCCTACGAGCAGTACTTC. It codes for CATSGGGPISYEQYF.

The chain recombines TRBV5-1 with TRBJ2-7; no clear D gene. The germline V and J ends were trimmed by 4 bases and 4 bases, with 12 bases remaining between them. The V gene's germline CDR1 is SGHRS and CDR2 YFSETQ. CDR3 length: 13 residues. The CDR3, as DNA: TGCGCCAGCAGCCATGGCGCGAGGTACGAGCAGTACTTC. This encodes CASSHGARYEQYF. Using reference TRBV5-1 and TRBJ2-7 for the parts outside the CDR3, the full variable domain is KAGVTQTPRYLIKTRGQQVTLSCSPISGHRSVSWYQQTPGQGLQFLFEYFSETQRNKGNFPGRFSGRQFSNSRSEMNVSTLELGDSALYLCASSHGARYEQYFGPGTRLTVT.

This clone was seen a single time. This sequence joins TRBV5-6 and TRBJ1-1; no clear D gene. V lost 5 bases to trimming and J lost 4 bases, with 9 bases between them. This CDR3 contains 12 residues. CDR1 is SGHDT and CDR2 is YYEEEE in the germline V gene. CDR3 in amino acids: CASRAGSTEAFF. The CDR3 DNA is TGTGCCAGCAGGGCGGGGAGCACTGAAGCTTTCTTT.

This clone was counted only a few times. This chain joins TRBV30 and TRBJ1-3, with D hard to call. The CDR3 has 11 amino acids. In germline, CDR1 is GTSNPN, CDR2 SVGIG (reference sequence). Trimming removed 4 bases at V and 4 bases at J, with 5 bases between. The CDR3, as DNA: TGTGCCTGGATAACCGGAAACACCATATATTTT. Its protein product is CAWITGNTIYF.

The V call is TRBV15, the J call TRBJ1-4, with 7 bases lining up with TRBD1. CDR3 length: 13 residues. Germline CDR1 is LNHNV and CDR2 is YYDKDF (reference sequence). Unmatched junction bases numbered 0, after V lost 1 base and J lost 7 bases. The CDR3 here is CATSRAGGEKLFF. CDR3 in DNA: TGTGCCACCAGCAGAGCAGGGGGTGAAAAACTGTTTTTT.

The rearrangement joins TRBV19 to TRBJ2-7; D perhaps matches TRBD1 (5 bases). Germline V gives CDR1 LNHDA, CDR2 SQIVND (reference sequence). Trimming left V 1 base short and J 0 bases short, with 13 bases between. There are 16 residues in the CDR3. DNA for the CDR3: TGTGCCAGTAGTATAGGGTGGGGCCCTAGCTCCTACGAGCAGTACTTC. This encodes CASSIGWGPSSYEQYF.

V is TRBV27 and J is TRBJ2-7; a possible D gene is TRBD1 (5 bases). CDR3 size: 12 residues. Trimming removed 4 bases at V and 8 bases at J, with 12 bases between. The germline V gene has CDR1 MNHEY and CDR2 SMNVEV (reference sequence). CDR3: CASSSGAVQQYF. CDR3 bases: TGTGCCAGCAGTTCTGGGGCAGTTCAGCAGTACTTC.

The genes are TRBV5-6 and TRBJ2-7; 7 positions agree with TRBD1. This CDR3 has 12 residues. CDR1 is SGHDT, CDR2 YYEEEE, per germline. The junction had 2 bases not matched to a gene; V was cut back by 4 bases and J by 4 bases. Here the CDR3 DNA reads TGTGCCAGCAGCCAGGGACAGTACGAGCAGTACTTC. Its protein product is CASSQGQYEQYF.